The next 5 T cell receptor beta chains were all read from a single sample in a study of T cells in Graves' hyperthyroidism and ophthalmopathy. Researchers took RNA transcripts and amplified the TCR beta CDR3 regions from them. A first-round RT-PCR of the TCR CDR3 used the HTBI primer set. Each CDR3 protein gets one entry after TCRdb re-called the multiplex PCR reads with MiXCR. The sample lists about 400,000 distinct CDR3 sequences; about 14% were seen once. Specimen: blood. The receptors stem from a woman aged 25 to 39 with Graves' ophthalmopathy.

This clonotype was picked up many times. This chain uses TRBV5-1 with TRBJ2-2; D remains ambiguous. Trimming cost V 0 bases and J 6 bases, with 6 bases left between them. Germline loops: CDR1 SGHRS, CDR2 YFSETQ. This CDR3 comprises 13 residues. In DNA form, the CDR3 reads TGCGCCAGCAGCTTGGTGGCAGCCGGGGAGCTGTTTTTT. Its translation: CASSLVAAGELFF.

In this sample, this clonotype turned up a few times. This CDR3 is CASSGGAGASYNEQFF. The CDR3 DNA reads as TGCGCCAGCAGTGGGGGGGCGGGGGCTTCCTACAATGAGCAGTTCTTC. The J gene is TRBJ2-1, the V gene TRBV10-2; perhaps TRBD2 as D (7 bases). The CDR3 spans 16 residues. Germline V gene sequence: CDR1 WSHSY, CDR2 SAAADI. The V end lost 4 bases, the J end lost 1 base, and 14 bases lay between the germline ends.

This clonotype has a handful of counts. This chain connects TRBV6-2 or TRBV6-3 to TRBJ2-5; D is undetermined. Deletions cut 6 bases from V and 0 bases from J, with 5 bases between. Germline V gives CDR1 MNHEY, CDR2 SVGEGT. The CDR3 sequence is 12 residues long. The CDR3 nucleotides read TGTGCCAGCAGACTGTACCAAGAGACCCAGTACTTC. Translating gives CASRLYQETQYF.

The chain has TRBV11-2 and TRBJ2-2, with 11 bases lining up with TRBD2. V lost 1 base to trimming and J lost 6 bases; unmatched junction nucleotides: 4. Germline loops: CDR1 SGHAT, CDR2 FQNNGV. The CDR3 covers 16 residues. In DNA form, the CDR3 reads TGTGCCAGCAGCTTAGCTCCGACTAGCGGGGCCGGGGAGCTGTTTTTT. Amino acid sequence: CASSLAPTSGAGELFF.

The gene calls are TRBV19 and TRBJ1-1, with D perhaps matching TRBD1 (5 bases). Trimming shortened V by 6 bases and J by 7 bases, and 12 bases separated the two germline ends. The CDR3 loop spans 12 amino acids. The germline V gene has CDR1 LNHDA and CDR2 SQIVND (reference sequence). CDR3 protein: CASRGDGGEAFF. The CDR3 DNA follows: TGTGCCAGTAGAGGGGACGGGGGTGAAGCTTTCTTT.